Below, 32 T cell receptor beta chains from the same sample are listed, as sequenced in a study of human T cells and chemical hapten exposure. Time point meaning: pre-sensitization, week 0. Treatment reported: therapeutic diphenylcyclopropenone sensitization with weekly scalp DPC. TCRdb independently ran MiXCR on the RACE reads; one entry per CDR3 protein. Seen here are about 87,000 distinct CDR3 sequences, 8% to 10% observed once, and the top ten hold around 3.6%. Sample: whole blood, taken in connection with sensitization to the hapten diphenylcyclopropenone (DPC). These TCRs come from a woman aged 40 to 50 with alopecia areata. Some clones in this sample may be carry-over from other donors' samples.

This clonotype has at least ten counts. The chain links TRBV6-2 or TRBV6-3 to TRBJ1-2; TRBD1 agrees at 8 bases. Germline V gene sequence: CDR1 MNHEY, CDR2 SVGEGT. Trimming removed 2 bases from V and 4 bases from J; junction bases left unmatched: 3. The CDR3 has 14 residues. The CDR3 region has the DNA TGTGCCAGCAGTTACCTGGGACAGGCCTATGGCTACACCTTC. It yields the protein CASSYLGQAYGYTF.

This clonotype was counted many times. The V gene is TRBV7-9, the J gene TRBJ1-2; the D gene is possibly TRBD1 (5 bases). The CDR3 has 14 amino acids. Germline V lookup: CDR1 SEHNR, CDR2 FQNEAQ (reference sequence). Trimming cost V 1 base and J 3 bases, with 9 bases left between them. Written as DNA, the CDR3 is TGTGCCAGCAGCTTAGATGACAGATACTATGGCTACACCTTC. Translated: CASSLDDRYYGYTF.

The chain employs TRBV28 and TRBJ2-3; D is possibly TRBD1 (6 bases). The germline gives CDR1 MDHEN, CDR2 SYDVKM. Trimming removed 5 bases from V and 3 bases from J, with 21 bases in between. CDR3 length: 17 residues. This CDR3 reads CASSDPRGSEATDTQYF. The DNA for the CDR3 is TGTGCCAGCAGTGACCCCAGGGGCAGTGAGGCTACAGATACGCAGTATTTT.

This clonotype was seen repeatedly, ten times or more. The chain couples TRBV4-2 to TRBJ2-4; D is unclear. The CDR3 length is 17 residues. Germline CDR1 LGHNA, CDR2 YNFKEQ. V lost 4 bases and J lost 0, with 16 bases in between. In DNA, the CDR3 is TGTGCCAGCAGCCCCGCTACTACCTTTCTAGCCAAAAACATTCAGTACTTC. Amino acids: CASSPATTFLAKNIQYF.

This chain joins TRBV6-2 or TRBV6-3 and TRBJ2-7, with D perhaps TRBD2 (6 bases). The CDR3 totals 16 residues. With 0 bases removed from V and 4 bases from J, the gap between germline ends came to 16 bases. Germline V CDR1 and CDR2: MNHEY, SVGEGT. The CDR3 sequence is CASSYSQGRAGYEQYF. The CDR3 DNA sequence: TGTGCCAGCAGTTACTCCCAGGGCCGGGCGGGGTACGAGCAGTACTTC.

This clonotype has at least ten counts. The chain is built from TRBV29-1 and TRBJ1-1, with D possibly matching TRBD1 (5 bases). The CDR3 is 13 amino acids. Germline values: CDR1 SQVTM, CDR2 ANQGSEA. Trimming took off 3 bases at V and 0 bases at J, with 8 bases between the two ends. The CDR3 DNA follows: TGCAGCGTTGATTCAGGGATGAACACTGAAGCTTTCTTT. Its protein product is CSVDSGMNTEAFF.

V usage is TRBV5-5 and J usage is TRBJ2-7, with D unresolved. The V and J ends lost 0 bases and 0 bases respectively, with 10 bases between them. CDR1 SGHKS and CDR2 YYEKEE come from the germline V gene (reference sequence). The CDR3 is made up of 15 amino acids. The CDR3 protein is CASSLGLSTSYEQYF. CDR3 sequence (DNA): TGTGCCAGCAGCTTGGGGCTTAGTACCTCCTACGAGCAGTACTTC.

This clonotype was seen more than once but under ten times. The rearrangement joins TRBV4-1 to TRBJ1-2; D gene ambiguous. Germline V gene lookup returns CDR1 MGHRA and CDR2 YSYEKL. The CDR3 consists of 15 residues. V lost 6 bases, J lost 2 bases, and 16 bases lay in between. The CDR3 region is CASREIETGNYGYTF. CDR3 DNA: TGCGCCAGCAGGGAGATTGAGACTGGGAACTATGGCTACACCTTC.

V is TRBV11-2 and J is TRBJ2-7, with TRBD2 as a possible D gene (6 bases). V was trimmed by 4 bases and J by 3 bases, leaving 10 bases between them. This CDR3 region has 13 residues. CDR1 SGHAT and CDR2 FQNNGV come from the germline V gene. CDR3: CASSYGRDYEQYF. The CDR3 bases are TGTGCCAGCAGCTATGGGCGGGACTACGAGCAGTACTTC. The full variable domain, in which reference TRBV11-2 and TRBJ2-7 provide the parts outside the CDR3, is EAGVAQSPRYKIIEKRQSVAFWCNPISGHATLYWYQQILGQGPKLLIQFQNNGVVDDSQLPKDRFSAERLKGVDSTLKIQPAKLEDSAVYLCASSYGRDYEQYFGPGTRLTVT.

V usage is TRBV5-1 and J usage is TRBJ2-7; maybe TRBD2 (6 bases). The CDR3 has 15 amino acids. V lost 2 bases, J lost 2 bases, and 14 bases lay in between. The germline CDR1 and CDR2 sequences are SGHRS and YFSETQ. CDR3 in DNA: TGCGCCAGCAGCTTCGGCGGGGCAGACACCTACGAGCAGTACTTC. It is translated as CASSFGGADTYEQYF.

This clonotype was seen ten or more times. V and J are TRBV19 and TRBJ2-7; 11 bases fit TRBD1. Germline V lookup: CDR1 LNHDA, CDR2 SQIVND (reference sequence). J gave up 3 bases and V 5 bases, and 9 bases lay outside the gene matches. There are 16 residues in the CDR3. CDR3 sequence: CASSSGQGAIIYEQYF. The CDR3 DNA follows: TGTGCCAGTAGTTCTGGACAGGGGGCAATTATCTACGAGCAGTACTTC.

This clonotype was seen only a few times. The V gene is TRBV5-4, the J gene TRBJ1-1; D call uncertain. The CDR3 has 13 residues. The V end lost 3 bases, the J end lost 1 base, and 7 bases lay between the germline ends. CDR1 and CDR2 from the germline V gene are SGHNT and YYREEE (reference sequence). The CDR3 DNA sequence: TGTGCCAGCAGCTCTCCTCCGAACACTGAAGCTTTCTTT. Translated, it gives CASSSPPNTEAFF.

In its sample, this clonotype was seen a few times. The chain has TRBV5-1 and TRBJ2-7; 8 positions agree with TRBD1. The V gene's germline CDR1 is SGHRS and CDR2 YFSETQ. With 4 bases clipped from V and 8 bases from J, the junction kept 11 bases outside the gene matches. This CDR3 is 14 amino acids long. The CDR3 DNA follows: TGCGCCAGCAGCATTGGACAGGGAGCCGATAAGCAGTACTTC. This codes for CASSIGQGADKQYF.

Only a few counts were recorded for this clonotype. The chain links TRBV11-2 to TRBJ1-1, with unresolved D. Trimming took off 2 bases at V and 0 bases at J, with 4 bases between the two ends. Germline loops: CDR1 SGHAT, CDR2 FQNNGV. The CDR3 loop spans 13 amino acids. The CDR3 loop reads CASSLQVNTEAFF. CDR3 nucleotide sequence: TGTGCCAGCAGCTTACAGGTGAACACTGAAGCTTTCTTT.

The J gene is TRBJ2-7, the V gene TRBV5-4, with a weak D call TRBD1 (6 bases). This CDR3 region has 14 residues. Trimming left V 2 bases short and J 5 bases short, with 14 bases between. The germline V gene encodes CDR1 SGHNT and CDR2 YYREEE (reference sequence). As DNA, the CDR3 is TGTGCCAGCAGCTTCGGTAACAGGGACGACGAGCAGTACTTC. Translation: CASSFGNRDDEQYF.

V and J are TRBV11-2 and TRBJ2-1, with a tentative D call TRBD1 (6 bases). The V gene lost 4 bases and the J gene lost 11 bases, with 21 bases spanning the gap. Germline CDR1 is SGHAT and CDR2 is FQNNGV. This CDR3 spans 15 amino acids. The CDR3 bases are TGTGCCAGCAGCTCCTGGACAGAGCAGTTCGGGAAGCAGTTCTTC. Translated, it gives CASSSWTEQFGKQFF.

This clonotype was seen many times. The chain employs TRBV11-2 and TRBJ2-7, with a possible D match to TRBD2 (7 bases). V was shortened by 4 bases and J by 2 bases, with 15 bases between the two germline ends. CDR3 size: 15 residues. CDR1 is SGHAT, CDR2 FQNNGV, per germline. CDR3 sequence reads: CASSSPAGATYEQYF. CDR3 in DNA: TGTGCCAGCAGCTCCCCCGCGGGGGCGACCTACGAGCAGTACTTC.

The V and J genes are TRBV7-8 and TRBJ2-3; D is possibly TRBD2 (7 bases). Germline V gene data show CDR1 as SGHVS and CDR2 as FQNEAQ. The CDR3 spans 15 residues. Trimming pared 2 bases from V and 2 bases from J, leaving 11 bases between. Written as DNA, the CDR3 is TGTGCCAGCAGCTTACGGGGGGCTTTCACAGATACGCAGTATTTT. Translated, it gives CASSLRGAFTDTQYF.

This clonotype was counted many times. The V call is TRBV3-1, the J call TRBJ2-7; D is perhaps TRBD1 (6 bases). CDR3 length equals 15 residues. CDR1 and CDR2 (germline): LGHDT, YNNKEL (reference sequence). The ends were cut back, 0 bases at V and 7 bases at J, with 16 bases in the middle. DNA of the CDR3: TGTGCCAGCAGCCAAGAACGATCTGGGGGCCAGGAGCAGTACTTC. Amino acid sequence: CASSQERSGGQEQYF.

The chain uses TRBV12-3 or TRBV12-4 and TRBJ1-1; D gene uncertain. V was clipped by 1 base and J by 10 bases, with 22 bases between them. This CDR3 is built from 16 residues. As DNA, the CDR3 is TGTGCCAGCAGTTTAGGTCCTCCCTTGACCTTCTCCGGAGCTTTCTTT. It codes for CASSLGPPLTFSGAFF.

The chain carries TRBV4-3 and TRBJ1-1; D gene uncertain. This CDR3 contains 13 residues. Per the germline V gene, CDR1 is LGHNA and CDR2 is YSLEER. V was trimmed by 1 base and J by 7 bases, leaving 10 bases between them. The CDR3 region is CASSQVPGLEAFF. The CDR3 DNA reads TGCGCCAGCAGCCAAGTCCCGGGTCTTGAAGCTTTCTTT.

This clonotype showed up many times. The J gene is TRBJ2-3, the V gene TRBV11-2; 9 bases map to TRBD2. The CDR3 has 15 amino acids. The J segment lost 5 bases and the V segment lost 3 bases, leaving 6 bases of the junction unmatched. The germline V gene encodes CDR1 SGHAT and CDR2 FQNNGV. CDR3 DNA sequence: TGTGCCAGCAGCTTCGGCAATAGCGGGGGAGATACGCAGTATTTT. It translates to CASSFGNSGGDTQYF. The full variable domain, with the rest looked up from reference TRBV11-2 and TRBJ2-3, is EAGVAQSPRYKIIEKRQSVAFWCNPISGHATLYWYQQILGQGPKLLIQFQNNGVVDDSQLPKDRFSAERLKGVDSTLKIQPAKLEDSAVYLCASSFGNSGGDTQYFGPGTRLTVL.

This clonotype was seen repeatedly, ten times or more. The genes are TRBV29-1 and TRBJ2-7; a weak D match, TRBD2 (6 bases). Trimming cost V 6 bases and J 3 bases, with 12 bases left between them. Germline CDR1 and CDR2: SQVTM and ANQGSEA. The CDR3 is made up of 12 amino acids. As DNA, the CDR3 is TGCAGCGTCTCTTGGGGGGTCTACGAGCAGTACTTC. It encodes CSVSWGVYEQYF.

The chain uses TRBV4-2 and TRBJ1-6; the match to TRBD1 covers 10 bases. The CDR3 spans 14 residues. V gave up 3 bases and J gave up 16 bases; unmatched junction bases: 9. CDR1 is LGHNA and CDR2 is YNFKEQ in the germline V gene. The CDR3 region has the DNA TGTGCCAGCAGCCACGGACTGGGACAGGGGAAGCTCCACTTT. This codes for CASSHGLGQGKLHF.

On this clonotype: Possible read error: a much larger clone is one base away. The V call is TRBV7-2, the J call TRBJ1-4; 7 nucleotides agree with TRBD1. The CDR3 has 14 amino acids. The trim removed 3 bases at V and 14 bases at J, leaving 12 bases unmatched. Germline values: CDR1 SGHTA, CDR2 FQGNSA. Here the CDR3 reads CASSFAGQSGNLFF. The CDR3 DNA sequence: TGTGCCAGCAGCTTCGCGGGACAGTCGGGAAACCTGTTTTTT.

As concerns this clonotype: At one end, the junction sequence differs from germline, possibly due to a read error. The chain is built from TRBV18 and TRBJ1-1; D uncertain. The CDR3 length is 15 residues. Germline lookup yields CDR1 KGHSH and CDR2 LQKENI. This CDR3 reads CASLPFLGENTEAFF. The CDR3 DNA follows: TGTGCCAGCTTACCATTCCTCGGGGAGAACACTGAAGCTTTCTTT. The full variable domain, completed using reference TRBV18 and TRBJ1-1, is NAGVMQNPRHLVRRRGQEARLRCSPMKGHSHVYWYRQLPEEGLKFMVYLQKENIIDESGMPKERFSAEFPKEGPSILRIQQVVRGDSAAYFCASLPFLGENTEAFFGQGTRLTVV.

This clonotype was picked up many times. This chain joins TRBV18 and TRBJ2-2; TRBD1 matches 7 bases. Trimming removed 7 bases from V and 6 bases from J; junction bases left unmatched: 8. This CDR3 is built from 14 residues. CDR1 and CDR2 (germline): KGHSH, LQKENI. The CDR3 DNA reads TGTGCCAGCTTACAAGACAGGGCAGCCGGGGAGCTGTTTTTT. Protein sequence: CASLQDRAAGELFF. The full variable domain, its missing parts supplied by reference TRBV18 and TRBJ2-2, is NAGVMQNPRHLVRRRGQEARLRCSPMKGHSHVYWYRQLPEEGLKFMVYLQKENIIDESGMPKERFSAEFPKEGPSILRIQQVVRGDSAAYFCASLQDRAAGELFFGEGSRLTVL.

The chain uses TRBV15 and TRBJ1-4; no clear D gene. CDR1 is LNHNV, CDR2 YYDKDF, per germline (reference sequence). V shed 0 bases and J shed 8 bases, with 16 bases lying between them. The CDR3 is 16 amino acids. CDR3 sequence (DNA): TGTGCCACCAGCAGAGATAAATTCCCGTTGGAGGAAAAACTGTTTTTT. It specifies CATSRDKFPLEEKLFF. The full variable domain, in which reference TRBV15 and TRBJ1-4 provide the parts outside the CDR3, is DAMVIQNPRYQVTQFGKPVTLSCSQTLNHNVMYWYQQKSSQAPKLLFHYYDKDFNNEADTPDNFQSRRPNTSFCFLDIRSPGLGDTAMYLCATSRDKFPLEEKLFFGSGTQLSVL.

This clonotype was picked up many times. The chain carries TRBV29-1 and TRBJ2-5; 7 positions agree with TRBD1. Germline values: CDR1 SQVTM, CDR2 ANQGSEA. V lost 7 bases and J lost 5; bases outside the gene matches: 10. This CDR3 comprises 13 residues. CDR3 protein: CSALTGLGETQYF. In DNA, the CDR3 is TGCAGCGCCCTGACAGGGTTGGGTGAGACCCAGTACTTC.

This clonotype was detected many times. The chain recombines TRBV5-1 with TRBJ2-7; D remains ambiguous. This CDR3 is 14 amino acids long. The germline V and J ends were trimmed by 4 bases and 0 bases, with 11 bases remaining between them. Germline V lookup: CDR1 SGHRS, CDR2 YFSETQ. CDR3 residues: CASSPGGSSYEQYF. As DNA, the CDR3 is TGCGCCAGCAGCCCCGGCGGCAGCTCCTACGAGCAGTACTTC. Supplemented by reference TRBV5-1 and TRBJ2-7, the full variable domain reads KAGVTQTPRYLIKTRGQQVTLSCSPISGHRSVSWYQQTPGQGLQFLFEYFSETQRNKGNFPGRFSGRQFSNSRSEMNVSTLELGDSALYLCASSPGGSSYEQYFGPGTRLTVT.

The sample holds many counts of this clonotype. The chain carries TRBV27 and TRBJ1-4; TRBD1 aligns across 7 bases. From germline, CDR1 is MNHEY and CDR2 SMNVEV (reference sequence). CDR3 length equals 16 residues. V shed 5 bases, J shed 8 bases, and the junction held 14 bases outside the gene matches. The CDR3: CASSKDRQGLEEKLFF. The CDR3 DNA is TGTGCCAGCAGTAAGGATCGACAGGGTTTGGAAGAAAAACTGTTTTTT.

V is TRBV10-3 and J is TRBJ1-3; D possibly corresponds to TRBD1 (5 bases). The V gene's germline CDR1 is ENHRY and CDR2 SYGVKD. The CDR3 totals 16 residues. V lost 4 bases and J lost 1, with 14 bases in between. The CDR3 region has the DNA TGTGCCATCAGTGCCCCGGTGGGGGAGTCTGGAAACACCATATATTTT. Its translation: CAISAPVGESGNTIYF.